Following are 28 T cell receptor beta chains from one sample sequenced in a study of cytomegalovirus exposure and HLA in healthy donors. Amplification used 60 Vbeta primers and 13 Jbeta primers. Repertoires were generated with immunoSEQ multiplex PCR, while TCRdb's copy carries only in-frame clones and drops some. The repertoire holds about 200,000 clones, roughly 80% seen once, with approximately 2.9% in the top ten. The sequenced sample consisted of PBMCs. These TCRs come from a man aged 25 to 40 in good health and CMV-seronegative.

This chain connects TRBV19 to TRBJ2-3; 7 positions agree with TRBD2. Looked up from germline, CDR1 is LNHDA and CDR2 is SQIVND (reference sequence). The CDR3 length is 14 residues. The trim removed 5 bases at V and 9 bases at J, leaving 11 bases unmatched. CDR3 residues: CASSATRTSFTQYF. The DNA for the CDR3 is TGTGCCAGTAGTGCCACTCGGACTAGTTTCACGCAGTATTTT.

In its sample, this clone was seen once. The chain has TRBV6-5 and TRBJ1-1; D gene ambiguous. The germline gives CDR1 MNHEY, CDR2 SVGAGI. This CDR3 spans 15 amino acids. V lost 0 bases, J lost 5 bases, and 13 bases lay in between. The CDR3 loop reads CASSYSAGGETEAFF. Here the CDR3 DNA reads TGTGCCAGCAGTTACTCGGCAGGAGGCGAGACTGAAGCTTTCTTT.

The chain combines TRBV2 with TRBJ2-7, with D possibly TRBD2 on 6 matching bases. V was cut by 5 bases and J by 7 bases, with 24 bases left in between. Germline CDR1 and CDR2: SNHLY and FYNNEI. This CDR3 spans 16 amino acids. The CDR3 region is CASSTPEGPRWEEQYF. CDR3 nucleotides: TGTGCCAGCAGTACACCGGAGGGGCCAAGGTGGGAAGAGCAGTACTTC.

The V gene is TRBV6-5, the J gene TRBJ2-3; D is unresolved. The CDR3 runs 14 residues. V was cut by 2 bases and J by 4 bases, with 10 bases left in between. Germline V gene sequence: CDR1 MNHEY, CDR2 SVGAGI. The CDR3 here is CASSYVPIPDTQYF. DNA for the CDR3: TGTGCCAGCAGTTACGTTCCAATCCCAGATACGCAGTATTTT.

This rearrangement joins TRBV28 to TRBJ2-2, with no clear D. CDR1 is MDHEN, CDR2 SYDVKM, per germline. Trimming left V 2 bases short and J 6 bases short, with 10 bases between. The CDR3 length is 14 residues. The DNA for the CDR3 is TGTGCCAGCAGTTTAGAGCAGGTTCCCGGGGAGCTGTTTTTT. It codes for CASSLEQVPGELFF.

V and J are TRBV19 and TRBJ2-4, with 8 positions matching TRBD1. In germline, CDR1 is LNHDA, CDR2 SQIVND (reference sequence). This CDR3 has 13 amino acids. CDR3 amino acids: CASWAGGVNIQYF. Here the CDR3 DNA reads TGTGCTAGCTGGGCAGGGGGCGTGAACATTCAGTACTTC.

Points on this clone: One end of the junction fails to match germline, which may point to a read error. This sequence joins TRBV7-9 and TRBJ2-7; TRBD1 matches 8 bases. The length of the CDR3 is 13 residues. The germline V gene has CDR1 SEHNR and CDR2 FQNEAQ (reference sequence). The CDR3 is CSSSQDRAYEQYF. DNA of the CDR3: TGTTCCAGCAGTCAGGACAGGGCCTACGAGCAGTACTTC. The variable domain in full, completed from reference TRBV7-9 and TRBJ2-7, reads DTGVSQNPRHKITKRGQNVTFRCDPISEHNRLYWYRQTLGQGPEFLTYFQNEAQLEKSRLLSDRFSAERPKGSFSTLEIQRTEQGDSAMYLCSSSQDRAYEQYFGPGTRLTVT.

The rearrangement uses TRBV5-1 and TRBJ1-2; D remains ambiguous. This CDR3 has 13 residues. V was pared by 1 base and J by 1 base, with 5 bases between. Germline-derived CDR1 and CDR2 are SGHRS and YFSETQ. The CDR3 protein is CASSLTVNYGYTF. CDR3 DNA sequence: TGCGCCAGCAGCTTGACAGTTAACTATGGCTACACCTTC.

A single count supports this clone. This chain joins TRBV5-6 and TRBJ2-3; 7 bases fit TRBD1. The germline V gene encodes CDR1 SGHDT and CDR2 YYEEEE. The CDR3 extends over 15 amino acids. Unmatched junction bases numbered 9, after V lost 6 bases and J lost 2 bases. CDR3: CASIRRGQPTDTQYF. CDR3 sequence (DNA): TGTGCCAGCATTCGACGGGGACAGCCCACAGATACGCAGTATTTT.

The sample holds a few counts of this clone. The chain links TRBV5-4 to TRBJ2-5; D unresolved. Judging by the DNA end, TRBJ2-7 fits better; the J call may be wrong. Germline V lookup: CDR1 SGHNT, CDR2 YYREEE (reference sequence). The CDR3 consists of 14 residues. In DNA form, the CDR3 reads TGTGCCAGCAGCCAAAGTGACTTTTCCTACGAGCAGTACTTC. Its protein product is CASSQSDFSYEQYF.

The gene calls are TRBV4-2 and TRBJ2-5, with 14 bases identical to TRBD2. This CDR3 spans 17 amino acids. Looked up from germline, CDR1 is LGHNA and CDR2 is YNFKEQ. V shed 1 base, J shed 2 bases, and the junction held 3 bases outside the gene matches. CDR3 loop: CASSQARTSGGQETQYF. In nucleotides, the CDR3 is TGTGCCAGCAGCCAAGCAAGGACTAGCGGGGGGCAAGAGACCCAGTACTTC.

The chain uses TRBV28 and TRBJ2-3; tentative D call: TRBD1 (5 bases). This CDR3 comprises 13 residues. CDR1 and CDR2 (germline): MDHEN, SYDVKM. Trimming stripped 3 bases from V and 2 bases from J, with 6 bases between. CDR3 amino acids: CASSFRVTDTQYF. The CDR3 DNA follows: TGTGCCAGCAGTTTCAGGGTCACAGATACGCAGTATTTT.

The chain joins TRBV7-2 to TRBJ1-2, with a weak D call TRBD1 (6 bases). This CDR3 is built from 18 residues. Between the trimmed V and J ends, which lost 5 bases and 0 bases, there was a span of 22 bases. Germline V CDR1 and CDR2: SGHTA, FQGNSA. CDR3 in DNA: TGTGCCAGCAGCCCGCAGACAACGACAGGTTCCTCTAACTATGGCTACACCTTC. Translated: CASSPQTTTGSSNYGYTF.

The chain carries TRBV4-1 and TRBJ2-5, with 8 bases lining up with TRBD2. This CDR3 spans 15 amino acids. V lost 1 base to trimming and J lost 2 bases; unmatched junction nucleotides: 3. Germline V gene sequence: CDR1 MGHRA, CDR2 YSYEKL. In DNA, the CDR3 is TGCGCCAGCAGCCAAGGTTTAGCGGGGCAAGAGACCCAGTACTTC. This sequence encodes CASSQGLAGQETQYF.

This clone has only one observation. The rearrangement links TRBV7-9 to TRBJ2-3; perhaps TRBD2 as D (7 bases). V dropped 1 base and J dropped 3 bases, with 11 bases sitting between them. The germline gives CDR1 SEHNR, CDR2 FQNEAQ (reference sequence). This CDR3 is 15 amino acids long. CDR3 in DNA: TGTGCCAGCAGCTTAGAGGGGGGGTCGACAGATACGCAGTATTTT. Its translation: CASSLEGGSTDTQYF.

CDR3 sequence (DNA): TGTGCCAGCAGCTCACTCGGGACAGGTGGCCATGAGCAGTTCTTC. Encoded protein: CASSSLGTGGHEQFF. The chain is built from TRBV9 and TRBJ2-1; 8 nucleotides match TRBD1. Germline assignment: CDR1 SGDLS and CDR2 YYNGEE. Unmatched junction bases numbered 11, after V lost 4 bases and J lost 8 bases. This CDR3 is 15 amino acids long.

This chain's CDR3 is CASSVARGIPNSGANVLTF. DNA for the CDR3: TGTGCCAGCAGCGTAGCGAGGGGGATCCCCAACTCTGGGGCCAACGTCCTGACTTTC. This chain joins TRBV9 and TRBJ2-6, with D possibly matching TRBD1 (6 bases). Trimming stripped 0 bases from V and 0 bases from J, with 16 bases between. This CDR3 is 19 amino acids long. The germline gives CDR1 SGDLS, CDR2 YYNGEE.

The chain couples TRBV27 to TRBJ2-1; 13 bases are shared with TRBD2. The CDR3 length is 17 residues. Germline CDR1 MNHEY, CDR2 SMNVEV (reference sequence). The J segment lost 3 bases and the V segment lost 4 bases, leaving 6 bases of the junction unmatched. The CDR3 coding sequence is TGTGCCAGCAGTTCTCGGACTAGCGGGGGCAACTACAATGAGCAGTTCTTC. As protein: CASSSRTSGGNYNEQFF.

This sequence joins TRBV28 and TRBJ2-1; TRBD1 matches 8 bases. This CDR3 comprises 13 residues. CDR1 MDHEN and CDR2 SYDVKM come from the germline V gene. V lost 6 bases and J lost 10; bases outside the gene matches: 8. CDR3 region: CASSRAGGNEQFF. The DNA of the CDR3 is TGTGCCAGCAGCCGTGCAGGGGGCAACGAGCAGTTCTTC.

V and J are TRBV9 and TRBJ2-7, with D hard to call. The CDR3 length is 13 residues. Germline CDR1 is SGDLS and CDR2 is YYNGEE. Trimming removed 3 bases at V and 0 bases at J, with 7 bases between. CDR3: CASSGGASYEQYF. In DNA, the CDR3 is TGTGCCAGCAGCGGCGGAGCCTCCTACGAGCAGTACTTC.

The V and J genes are TRBV6-1 and TRBJ1-4; 8 nucleotides align to TRBD1. The V segment lost 7 bases and the J segment 1 base; nucleotides outside the gene matches: 5. This CDR3 comprises 15 residues. CDR1 and CDR2 from the germline V gene are MNHNS and SASEGT. Here the CDR3 reads CASIFDRGTNEKLFF. CDR3 DNA: TGTGCCAGCATTTTCGACAGGGGAACTAATGAAAAACTGTTTTTT.

This chain uses TRBV28 with TRBJ2-3; 8 bases align to TRBD2. Trimming took 2 bases from V and 2 from J; bases not matched to a gene: 6. The CDR3 consists of 16 residues. In germline, CDR1 is MDHEN, CDR2 SYDVKM. DNA for the CDR3: TGTGCCAGCAGTTTAAAACGGGGGGGATACACAGATACGCAGTATTTT. Translating gives CASSLKRGGYTDTQYF.

This chain connects TRBV7-2 to TRBJ2-1, with TRBD2 matching 11 bases. V lost 5 bases and J lost 3; bases outside the gene matches: 3. Germline V CDR1 and CDR2: SGHTA, FQGNSA. The CDR3 is 15 amino acids. The CDR3 spells CASSHTSGGYNEQFF. The CDR3 DNA sequence: TGTGCCAGCAGCCATACTAGCGGGGGCTACAATGAGCAGTTCTTC.

The chain combines TRBV9 with TRBJ1-3; D perhaps matches TRBD1 (5 bases). Trimming took 7 bases from V and 0 from J, leaving 14 bases between them. Germline V gene lookup returns CDR1 SGDLS and CDR2 YYNGEE. CDR3 length equals 15 residues. The CDR3 nucleotides are TGTGCCAGCTCTACCGGGGGGGTCTCTGGAAACACCATATATTTT. Amino acids: CASSTGGVSGNTIYF.

As to this clone: Its ends do not fully match the called genes, so a read error is possible. The chain uses TRBV5-6 and TRBJ2-1; 11 nucleotides line up with TRBD2. Looked up from germline, CDR1 is SGHDT and CDR2 is YYEEEE. The length of the CDR3 is 16 residues. The CDR3 reads CAGSSAGTSGYNEQFF. In DNA, the CDR3 is TGTGCCGGCAGCTCCGCGGGGACTAGCGGTTACAATGAGCAGTTCTTC.

This chain uses TRBV5-1 with TRBJ2-5; 8 nucleotides agree with TRBD2. V shed 0 bases and J 5 bases; nucleotides not matched to a gene: 12. Germline V lookup: CDR1 SGHRS, CDR2 YFSETQ. This CDR3 spans 17 amino acids. The CDR3 region has the DNA TGCGCCAGCAGCTTGGGATCCATGGGACTAGATGGGGAGACCCAGTACTTC. Encoded protein: CASSLGSMGLDGETQYF. The entire variable domain, with the rest obtained from reference TRBV5-1 and TRBJ2-5, is as follows: KAGVTQTPRYLIKTRGQQVTLSCSPISGHRSVSWYQQTPGQGLQFLFEYFSETQRNKGNFPGRFSGRQFSNSRSEMNVSTLELGDSALYLCASSLGSMGLDGETQYFGPGTRLLVL.

This chain uses TRBV7-3 with TRBJ1-2, with D tentatively TRBD1 (6 bases). Per germline, CDR1 SGHTA and CDR2 FQGTGA. Trimming took 4 bases from V and 7 from J, leaving 13 bases between them. The CDR3 loop spans 13 amino acids. CDR3 sequence: CASSSSGDPGYTF. The CDR3 DNA reads TGTGCCAGCAGCTCATCAGGGGATCCTGGCTACACCTTC.

The genes are TRBV7-6 and TRBJ1-2; D not resolved. V was trimmed by 2 bases and J by 4 bases, leaving 14 bases between them. In germline, CDR1 is SGHVS, CDR2 FNYEAQ. This CDR3 region has 15 residues. The DNA for the CDR3 is TGTGCCAGCAGCTTATATGAGGCCACGGGCTATGGCTACACCTTC. Residues: CASSLYEATGYGYTF.